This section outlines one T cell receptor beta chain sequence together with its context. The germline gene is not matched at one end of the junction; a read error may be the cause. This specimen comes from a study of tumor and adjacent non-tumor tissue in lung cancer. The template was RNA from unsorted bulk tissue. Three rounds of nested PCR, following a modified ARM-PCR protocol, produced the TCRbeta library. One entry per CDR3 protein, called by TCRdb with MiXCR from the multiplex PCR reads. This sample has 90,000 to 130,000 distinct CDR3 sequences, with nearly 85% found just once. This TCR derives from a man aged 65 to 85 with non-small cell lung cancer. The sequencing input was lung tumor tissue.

CDR3 protein: CSVSNRDRVSSGANVLTF. CDR3 DNA: TGCAGCGTTTCCAACCGGGACAGGGTTTCTTCTGGGGCCAATGTCCTGACTTTC. The chain joins TRBV29-1 to TRBJ2-6, with 9 positions matching TRBD1. Germline CDR1 is SQVTM and CDR2 is ANQGSEA. CDR3 length: 18 amino acids.